The clone carrying this TCR beta chain has ten or more counts. Its target is unknown. The data are from a study of T cell repertoires in cytomegalovirus infection. TCRdb re-analysed the reads in MiXCR, keeping a single row per CDR3 protein. The repertoire consists of about 60,000 distinct CDR3 sequences, with 20% occurring once and the leading ten covering 65% to 85%. CDR3 length: 15 residues. The junction had 10 bases not matched to a gene; V was cut back by 3 bases and J by 6 bases. The J gene is TRBJ1-2, the V gene TRBV12-3 or TRBV12-4; TRBD1 matches at 7 bases. The sample was CD8+ T cells from cultured PBMCs, taken from culture after CMV antigen stimulation. The sequence was collected from a human donor in good health (CMV status not recorded). Some clones in this sample may be carry-over from other donors' samples. The CDR3 DNA follows: TGTGCCAGCAGTTTCAGGGCCCCGACAGGGAATGGCTACACCTTC. This gives the protein CASSFRAPTGNGYTF.